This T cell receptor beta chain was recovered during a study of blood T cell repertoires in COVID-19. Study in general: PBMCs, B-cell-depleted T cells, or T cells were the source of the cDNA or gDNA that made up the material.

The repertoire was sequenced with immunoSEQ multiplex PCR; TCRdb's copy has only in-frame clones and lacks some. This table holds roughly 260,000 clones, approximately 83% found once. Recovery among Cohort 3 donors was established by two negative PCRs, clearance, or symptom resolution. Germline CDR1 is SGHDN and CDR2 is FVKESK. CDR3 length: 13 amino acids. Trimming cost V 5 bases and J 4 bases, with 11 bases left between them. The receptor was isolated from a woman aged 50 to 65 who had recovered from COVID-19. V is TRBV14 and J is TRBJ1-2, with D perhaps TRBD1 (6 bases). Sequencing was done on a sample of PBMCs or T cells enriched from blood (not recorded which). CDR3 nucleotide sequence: TGTGCCAGCAGCTCCCTGGACAGCTATGGCTACACCTTC. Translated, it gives CASSSLDSYGYTF.